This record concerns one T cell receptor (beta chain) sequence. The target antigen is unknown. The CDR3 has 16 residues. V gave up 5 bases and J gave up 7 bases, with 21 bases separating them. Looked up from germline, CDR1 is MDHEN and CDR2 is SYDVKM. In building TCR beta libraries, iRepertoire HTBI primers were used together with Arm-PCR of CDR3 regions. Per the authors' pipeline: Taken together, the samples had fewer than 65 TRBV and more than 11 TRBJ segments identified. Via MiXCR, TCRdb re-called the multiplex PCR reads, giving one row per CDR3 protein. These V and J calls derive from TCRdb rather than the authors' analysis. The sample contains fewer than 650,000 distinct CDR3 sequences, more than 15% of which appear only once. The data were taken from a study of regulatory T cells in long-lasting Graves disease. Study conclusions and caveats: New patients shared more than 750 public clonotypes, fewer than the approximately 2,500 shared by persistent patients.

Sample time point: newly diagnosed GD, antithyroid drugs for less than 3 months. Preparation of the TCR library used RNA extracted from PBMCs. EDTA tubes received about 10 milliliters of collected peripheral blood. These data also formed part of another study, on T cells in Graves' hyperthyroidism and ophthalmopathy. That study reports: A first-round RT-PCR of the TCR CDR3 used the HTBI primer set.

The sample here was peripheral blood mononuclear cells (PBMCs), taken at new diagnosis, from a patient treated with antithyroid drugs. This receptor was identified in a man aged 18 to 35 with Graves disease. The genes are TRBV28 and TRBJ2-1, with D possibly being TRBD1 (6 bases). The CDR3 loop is CASSPPPGQGINEQFF. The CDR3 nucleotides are TGTGCCAGCAGTCCCCCCCCAGGGCAGGGGATAAATGAGCAGTTCTTC.